Following are 17 T cell receptor beta chains from one sample sequenced in a study of blood T cell repertoires in COVID-19. Repertoires were generated with immunoSEQ multiplex PCR, while TCRdb's copy carries only in-frame clones and drops some. The sample contains roughly 130,000 clones, 84% of which appear only once. The sample was PBMCs or T cells enriched from blood (not recorded which). The source is a woman aged 25 to 45 who had recovered from COVID-19.

The V call is TRBV6-6, the J call TRBJ1-3, with 7 bases identical to TRBD1. Germline V lookup: CDR1 MNHNY, CDR2 SVGAGI (reference sequence). The junction had 5 bases not matched to a gene; V was cut back by 2 bases and J by 1 base. The CDR3 loop spans 16 amino acids. CDR3 nucleotides: TGTGCCAGCAGTTACGGCAGGGGGTCGTCTGGAAACACCATATATTTT. As protein: CASSYGRGSSGNTIYF.

V usage is TRBV7-9 and J usage is TRBJ2-3; D is possibly TRBD2 (6 bases). Germline V gene lookup returns CDR1 SEHNR and CDR2 FQNEAQ (reference sequence). Deletions cut 3 bases from V and 0 bases from J, with 22 bases between. The CDR3 has 19 amino acids. Here the CDR3 reads CASSFMTRLWGTSTDTQYF. In DNA, the CDR3 is TGTGCCAGCAGCTTTATGACTAGGCTTTGGGGCACTAGCACAGATACGCAGTATTTT.

The genes are TRBV28 and TRBJ1-5; 8 bases are a match to TRBD1. The J segment lost 3 bases and the V segment lost 4 bases, leaving 2 bases of the junction unmatched. The CDR3 is made up of 14 amino acids. Per germline, CDR1 MDHEN and CDR2 SYDVKM. Written as DNA, the CDR3 is TGTGCCAGCAGTTGGACAGGGATCAATCAGCCCCAGCATTTT. It codes for CASSWTGINQPQHF.

This chain links TRBV30 with TRBJ1-5, with D hard to call. Germline-derived CDR1 and CDR2 are GTSNPN and SVGIG (reference sequence). Trimming left V 0 bases short and J 0 bases short, with 9 bases between. This CDR3 region has 15 residues. The CDR3 loop reads CAWSVGLYSNQPQHF. CDR3 DNA: TGTGCCTGGAGTGTTGGCCTGTATAGCAATCAGCCCCAGCATTTT.

This rearrangement joins TRBV3-1 (or the pseudogene TRBV3-2) to TRBJ2-7; 10 bases are a match to TRBD2. The length of the CDR3 is 13 residues. From germline, CDR1 is LGHDT and CDR2 YNNKEL (reference sequence). J was trimmed by 9 bases and V by 2 bases; bases with no gene match: 4. The CDR3 bases are TGTGCCAGCAGCCAAACTAGCGGGACAGCGCAGTACTTC. The encoded protein is CASSQTSGTAQYF.

This rearrangement joins TRBV13 to TRBJ2-1; D unresolved. The CDR3 covers 13 residues. Trimming shortened V by 5 bases and J by 4 bases, and 9 bases separated the two germline ends. Germline loops: CDR1 PRHDT, CDR2 FYEKMQ (reference sequence). The CDR3 region is CASSTQEYNEQFF. CDR3 DNA sequence: TGTGCCAGCAGCACCCAGGAATACAATGAGCAGTTCTTC.

The rearrangement uses TRBV4-3 and TRBJ2-4, with TRBD2 identical over 7 bases. There are 19 residues in the CDR3. CDR1 and CDR2 from the germline V gene are LGHNA and YSLEER. The V gene end was trimmed by 0 bases and the J gene end by 1 base; junction bases not matched to a gene: 12. CDR3 bases: TGCGCCAGCAGCCAAGATGGGGCGGCGGGAGTTCTTGCCAAAAACATTCAGTACTTC. This sequence encodes CASSQDGAAGVLAKNIQYF.

The genes are TRBV28 and TRBJ1-2; 10 bases match TRBD1. In germline, CDR1 is MDHEN, CDR2 SYDVKM. Trimming at V came to 4 bases and at J to 4 bases, leaving 9 bases not matched to a gene. The length of the CDR3 is 16 residues. The DNA of the CDR3 is TGTGCCAGCAGTTCGCATCCGGGACAGGGGATCTATGGCTACACCTTC. Translated: CASSSHPGQGIYGYTF.

Worth noting for this clone: Relative to the germline gene, one junction end is altered; a read error may explain this. V is TRBV4-1 and J is TRBJ2-1, with 8 bases fitting TRBD2. The CDR3 consists of 15 residues. Germline CDR1 and CDR2: MGHRA and YSYEKL. DNA of the CDR3: TGCACCAGCAGTTCCCAGCGGGAGCCCTACAATGAGCAGTTCTTC. It is translated as CTSSSQREPYNEQFF.

This clone was seen once. The rearrangement uses TRBV4-3 and TRBJ1-2, with 8 positions matching TRBD1. The CDR3 is 15 amino acids. Germline CDR1 reads LGHNA; CDR2 reads YSLEER. The junction had 8 bases not matched to a gene; V was cut back by 3 bases and J by 5 bases. The CDR3 reads CASSQTRGLRYGYTF. DNA of the CDR3: TGCGCCAGCAGCCAGACCAGGGGGCTGAGGTATGGCTACACCTTC.

The chain links TRBV10-3 to TRBJ1-5, with D tentatively TRBD1 (6 bases). Per the germline V gene, CDR1 is ENHRY and CDR2 is SYGVKD. The CDR3 covers 14 residues. Deletions cut 0 bases from V and 5 bases from J, with 8 bases between. CDR3 sequence (DNA): TGTGCCATCAGTGAGTCGGGGGGGCATCAGCCCCAGCATTTT. Translated: CAISESGGHQPQHF.

This chain links TRBV27 with TRBJ1-2; TRBD1 might be the D (5 bases). Germline CDR1 MNHEY, CDR2 SMNVEV (reference sequence). V lost 3 bases, J lost 8 bases, and 19 bases lay in between. This CDR3 region has 15 residues. As DNA, the CDR3 is TGTGCCAGCAGTTTCTCCTCGACAGTACCGAAGGGCTACACCTTC. Amino acids: CASSFSSTVPKGYTF.

The chain recombines TRBV7-3 with TRBJ2-4; perhaps TRBD1 as D (7 bases). V was pared by 5 bases and J by 3 bases, with 11 bases between. Looked up from germline, CDR1 is SGHTA and CDR2 is FQGTGA. This CDR3 contains 14 residues. CDR3 loop: CASSRGDSKNIQYF. The DNA of the CDR3 is TGTGCCAGCAGCCGCGGGGACAGCAAAAACATTCAGTACTTC. The complete variable domain, with remaining parts taken from reference TRBV7-3 and TRBJ2-4, reads GAGVSQTPSNKVTEKGKYVELRCDPISGHTALYWYRQSLGQGPEFLIYFQGTGAADDSGLPNDRFFAVRPEGSVSTLKIQRTERGDSAVYLCASSRGDSKNIQYFGAGTRLSVL.

The gene calls are TRBV20-1 and TRBJ2-7, with 8 bases matching TRBD2. The V gene's germline CDR1 is DFQATT and CDR2 SNEGSKA (reference sequence). The CDR3 covers 11 residues. V gave up 7 bases and J gave up 3 bases; unmatched junction bases: 2. This CDR3 reads CSVAGFYEQYF. The CDR3 DNA is TGCAGTGTAGCGGGATTCTACGAGCAGTACTTC.

This chain uses TRBV7-3 with TRBJ2-1; weak D call: TRBD1 (6 bases). This CDR3 is built from 16 residues. The ends were cut back, 2 bases at V and 0 bases at J, with 11 bases in the middle. The germline gives CDR1 SGHTA, CDR2 FQGTGA. The CDR3 DNA sequence: TGTGCCAGCAGCTTACAATCAGGGGTCTCCTACAATGAGCAGTTCTTC. It translates to CASSLQSGVSYNEQFF.

The rearrangement uses TRBV28 and TRBJ2-7, with D maybe TRBD1 (6 bases). Germline CDR1 MDHEN, CDR2 SYDVKM. This CDR3 has 16 residues. V gave up 5 bases and J gave up 2 bases, with 19 bases separating them. The CDR3 is CASSPYNRVSAYEQYF. CDR3 DNA sequence: TGTGCCAGCAGTCCCTATAACAGGGTTTCAGCCTACGAGCAGTACTTC.

Points on this clone: This same CDR3 is encoded by further DNA sequences in the sample. The rearrangement uses TRBV6-2 or TRBV6-3 and TRBJ2-7; D is perhaps TRBD1 (5 bases). Trimming stripped 3 bases from V and 2 bases from J, with 8 bases between. This CDR3 has 13 residues. CDR1 is MNHEY, CDR2 SVGEGT, per germline. In DNA form, the CDR3 reads TGTGCCAGCAGTTATGGACAAACCTACGAGCAGTACTTC. This codes for CASSYGQTYEQYF.